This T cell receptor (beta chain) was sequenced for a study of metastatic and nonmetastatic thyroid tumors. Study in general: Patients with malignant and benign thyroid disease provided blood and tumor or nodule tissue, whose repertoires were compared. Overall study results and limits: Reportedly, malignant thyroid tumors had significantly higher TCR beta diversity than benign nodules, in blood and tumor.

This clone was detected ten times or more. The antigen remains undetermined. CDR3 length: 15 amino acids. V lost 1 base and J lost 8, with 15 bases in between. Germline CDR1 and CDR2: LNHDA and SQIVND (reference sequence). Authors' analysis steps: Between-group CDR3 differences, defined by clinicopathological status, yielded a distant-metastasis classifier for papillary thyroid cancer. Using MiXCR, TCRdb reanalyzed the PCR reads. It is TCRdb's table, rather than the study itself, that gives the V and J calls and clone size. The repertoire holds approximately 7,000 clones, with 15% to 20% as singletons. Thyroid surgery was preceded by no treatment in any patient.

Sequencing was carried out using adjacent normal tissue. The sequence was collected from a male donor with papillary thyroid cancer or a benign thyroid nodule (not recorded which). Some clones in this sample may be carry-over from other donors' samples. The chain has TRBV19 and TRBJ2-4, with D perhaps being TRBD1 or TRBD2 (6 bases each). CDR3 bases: TGTGCCAGTAGTATAGCGACAGGAGGGGATTACATTCAGTACTTC. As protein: CASSIATGGDYIQYF.